One and the same sample provided the 11 T cell receptor beta chains below, sequenced in a study of OX40 agonist ivuxolimab in advanced cancers. TCRdb's copy holds only in-frame clones and misses some; the assay was immunoSEQ multiplex PCR. The table lists more than 65,000 clones, 85% of them singletons, with roughly 0.8% in the top ten. The sequenced sample was CD4+ or CD8+ T cells sorted from blood, obtained in a trial of the OX40 agonist ivuxolimab. The origin of the receptors is an adult with an advanced solid tumor such as melanoma, head and neck, liver or kidney cancer.

The chain couples TRBV12-5 to TRBJ1-5, with 7 bases matching TRBD1. The germline V gene has CDR1 LGHNT and CDR2 FRNRAP. Trimming cost V 1 base and J 0 bases; bases outside gene matches: 6. This CDR3 is built from 17 residues. CDR3 sequence: CASGLGTGHYSNQPQHF. In nucleotides, the CDR3 is TGTGCTAGTGGTTTGGGGACAGGCCATTATAGCAATCAGCCCCAGCATTTT.

The V call is TRBV28, the J call TRBJ1-6; a weak D match, TRBD1 (5 bases). Trimming took off 6 bases at V and 10 bases at J, with 19 bases between the two ends. The CDR3 is made up of 15 amino acids. Germline lookup yields CDR1 MDHEN and CDR2 SYDVKM. The CDR3 bases are TGTGCCAGCAGACGGTTCGACAGCGGTTCCTCACCCCTCCACTTT. Translation gives CASRRFDSGSSPLHF.

The DNA of the CDR3 is TGTGCCAGCAGCTTAGGGCTAGCGGAAGAGACCCAGTACTTC. Translating gives CASSLGLAEETQYF. This chain joins TRBV7-3 and TRBJ2-5, with TRBD2 matching 7 bases. Looked up from germline, CDR1 is SGHTA and CDR2 is FQGTGA. V trimming: 2 bases; J trimming: 3 bases; junction bases outside the gene matches: 3. This CDR3 comprises 14 residues.

This chain joins TRBV5-1 and TRBJ2-3; TRBD1 might be the D (6 bases). V lost 4 bases, J lost 4 bases, and 10 bases lay in between. Per the germline V gene, CDR1 is SGHRS and CDR2 is YFSETQ. CDR3 length: 13 amino acids. The chain's CDR3 is CASSLGQSDTQYF. DNA of the CDR3: TGCGCCAGCAGCCTAGGACAGTCAGATACGCAGTATTTT.

The chain carries TRBV5-1 and TRBJ1-6; D remains unclear. V was trimmed by 1 base and J by 0 bases, leaving 8 bases between them. This CDR3 has 16 amino acids. Germline assignment: CDR1 SGHRS and CDR2 YFSETQ. CDR3 sequence: CASSLKESSYNSPLHF. CDR3 DNA: TGCGCCAGCAGCTTGAAGGAAAGCTCCTATAATTCACCCCTCCACTTT.

The chain joins TRBV7-8 to TRBJ1-2; 10 nucleotides agree with TRBD1. CDR1 is SGHVS and CDR2 is FQNEAQ in the germline V gene. Trimming took 6 bases from V and 4 from J; bases not matched to a gene: 8. CDR3 size: 15 residues. Here the CDR3 reads CASSTTGGAGYGYTF. CDR3 nucleotide sequence: TGTGCCAGCAGTACGACAGGGGGCGCCGGCTATGGCTACACCTTC.

The count of this clone is one. This sequence joins TRBV4-1 and TRBJ1-5; D call uncertain. Germline CDR1 reads MGHRA; CDR2 reads YSYEKL. This CDR3 has 15 amino acids. Trimming removed 1 base from V and 2 bases from J, with 9 bases in between. The CDR3 nucleotides read TGCGCCAGCAGCCAAGTCATCACAGGCAATCAGCCCCAGCATTTT. Its protein is CASSQVITGNQPQHF.

V is TRBV7-9 and J is TRBJ2-3, with a possible D match to TRBD1 (6 bases). This CDR3 contains 14 residues. With 6 bases removed from V and 1 base from J, the gap between germline ends came to 11 bases. Germline CDR1 is SEHNR and CDR2 is FQNEAQ (reference sequence). The CDR3, as DNA: TGTGCCAGCAGGATAGCAGGGGGCACAGATACGCAGTATTTT. This codes for CASRIAGGTDTQYF.

The CDR3 region has the DNA TGTGCCAGCAAGCACAGCTCTGGAAACACCATATATTTT. Protein product: CASKHSSGNTIYF. The chain joins TRBV6-4 to TRBJ1-3; D not certain. V was shortened by 7 bases and J by 0 bases, with 7 bases between the two germline ends. From germline, CDR1 is MRHNA and CDR2 SNTAGT. The CDR3 is 13 amino acids.

The chain has TRBV5-4 and TRBJ2-2, with 12 bases lining up with TRBD2. This CDR3 is 18 amino acids long. CDR1 is SGHNT and CDR2 is YYREEE in the germline V gene (reference sequence). Germline trimming cut 3 bases from V and 4 bases from J; bases unmatched to any gene: 10. The CDR3 spells CASSSIQLAGGGTGELFF. The DNA for the CDR3 is TGTGCCAGCAGCTCGATCCAACTAGCGGGAGGAGGCACCGGGGAGCTGTTTTTT.

The chain uses TRBV5-4 and TRBJ2-7; D is uncertain. The ends were cut back, 5 bases at V and 6 bases at J, with 18 bases in the middle. CDR1 is SGHNT and CDR2 is YYREEE in the germline V gene (reference sequence). The CDR3 runs 14 residues. The DNA for the CDR3 is TGTGCCAGCAGTCTCGGGCAGGTACGGGTCGAGCAGTACTTC. This sequence encodes CASSLGQVRVEQYF.